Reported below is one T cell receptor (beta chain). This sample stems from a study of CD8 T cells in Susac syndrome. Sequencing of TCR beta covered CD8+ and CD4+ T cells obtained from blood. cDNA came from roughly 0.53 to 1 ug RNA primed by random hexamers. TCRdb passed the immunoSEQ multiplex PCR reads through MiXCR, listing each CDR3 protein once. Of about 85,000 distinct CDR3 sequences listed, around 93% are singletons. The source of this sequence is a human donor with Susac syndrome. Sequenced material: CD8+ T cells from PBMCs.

CDR3 sequence reads: CASSQDRQSLAKNIQYF. For the CDR3, the DNA is TGCGCCAGCAGCCAAGATCGACAATCCTTAGCCAAAAACATTCAGTACTTC. The chain recombines TRBV4-3 with TRBJ2-4; no reliable D call. Trimming pared 0 bases from V and 0 bases from J, leaving 12 bases between. CDR1 LGHNA and CDR2 YSLEER come from the germline V gene. This CDR3 has 17 residues.